The 17 T cell receptor beta chains below all came from one sample that was sequenced in a study of cytomegalovirus exposure and HLA in healthy donors. Use of 60 Vbeta and 13 Jbeta primers characterized the PCR. TCRdb's table, derived via immunoSEQ multiplex PCR, lists solely in-frame clones and lacks some. The table has around 170,000 clones, over 70% seen once. The specimen was PBMCs. These receptors were collected from a woman in her late teens or twenties in good health and CMV-seronegative.

V and J are TRBV5-1 and TRBJ1-1, with unresolved D. Trimming removed 5 bases at V and 1 base at J, with 15 bases between. Germline V lookup: CDR1 SGHRS, CDR2 YFSETQ. The length of the CDR3 is 15 residues. CDR3 sequence reads: CASRDSEAANTEAFF. CDR3 sequence (DNA): TGCGCCAGCAGGGACTCAGAAGCAGCGAACACTGAAGCTTTCTTT.

The chain has TRBV10-3 and TRBJ1-5; 8 positions match TRBD1. V dropped 4 bases and J dropped 6; count of bases not matched to a gene: 5. The germline V gene has CDR1 ENHRY and CDR2 SYGVKD. There are 14 residues in the CDR3. The CDR3 sequence: CAISVADRAQPQHF. The CDR3 region has the DNA TGTGCCATCAGTGTTGCGGACAGGGCTCAGCCCCAGCATTTT.

There are a few counts of this clone. V and J are TRBV29-1 and TRBJ1-5; D may be TRBD1 (5 bases). The CDR3 has 17 amino acids. CDR1 is SQVTM and CDR2 is ANQGSEA in the germline V gene. Trimming removed 1 base at V and 4 bases at J, with 20 bases between. This chain's CDR3 is CSVEGKGAQKLNQPQHF. In nucleotides, the CDR3 is TGCAGCGTTGAAGGAAAAGGGGCCCAAAAACTTAATCAGCCCCAGCATTTT.

In this sample, this clone turned up once. At the DNA level, this CDR3 is encoded by other sequences in the same sample as well. The chain has TRBV6-5 and TRBJ1-5; TRBD1 agrees at 8 bases. The germline V gene encodes CDR1 MNHEY and CDR2 SVGAGI. V gave up 6 bases and J gave up 0 bases; unmatched junction bases: 4. The CDR3 sequence is 15 residues long. CDR3: CASRPQGGSNQPQHF. The CDR3 DNA reads as TGTGCCAGCAGGCCACAGGGGGGTAGCAATCAGCCCCAGCATTTT.

The CDR3 region is CASSERGRGGEKLFF. The CDR3 nucleotides read TGTGCCAGCAGTGAAAGGGGAAGGGGGGGAGAAAAACTGTTTTTT. This sequence joins TRBV2 and TRBJ1-4, with a possible D match to TRBD1 (6 bases). The germline V gene has CDR1 SNHLY and CDR2 FYNNEI. The V end was cut by 2 bases, the J end by 8 bases, with 15 bases between. CDR3 length: 15 residues.

The chain is built from TRBV7-8 and TRBJ1-2; D unresolved. This CDR3 has 13 residues. V lost 4 bases and J lost 8, with 14 bases in between. Germline V CDR1 and CDR2: SGHVS, FQNEAQ. The CDR3, as DNA: TGTGCCAGCAGCTCCCTCCCCCCCGAGGGCTACACCTTC. It yields the protein CASSSLPPEGYTF. The whole variable domain, filled in from reference TRBV7-8 and TRBJ1-2, reads GAGVSQSPRYKVAKRGQDVALRCDPISGHVSLFWYQQALGQGPEFLTYFQNEAQLDKSGLPSDRFFAERPEGSVSTLKIQRTQQEDSAVYLCASSSLPPEGYTFGSGTRLTVV.

The V call is TRBV28, the J call TRBJ1-2; D may be TRBD1 (5 bases). Germline values: CDR1 MDHEN, CDR2 SYDVKM. V lost 3 bases and J lost 0, with 8 bases in between. The CDR3 is 14 residues long. CDR3 amino acids: CASSLAGPNYGYTF. The CDR3 DNA follows: TGTGCCAGCAGTTTGGCAGGGCCTAACTATGGCTACACCTTC.

The chain uses TRBV2 and TRBJ1-2; 7 bases line up with TRBD1. The CDR3 loop spans 13 amino acids. Germline CDR1 SNHLY, CDR2 FYNNEI. The ends lost 7 bases at V and 4 bases at J; junction bases unmatched: 6. The CDR3 DNA sequence: TGTGCCAGCACCGACAGGGTCTTCTATGGCTACACCTTC. The encoded protein is CASTDRVFYGYTF.

This chain uses TRBV7-3 with TRBJ2-5; 11 bases match TRBD2. The germline V gene encodes CDR1 SGHTA and CDR2 FQGTGA. This CDR3 is built from 15 residues. Trimming took 2 bases from V and 4 from J; bases not matched to a gene: 3. The CDR3 loop is CASSLVAGGRETQYF. Here the CDR3 DNA reads TGTGCCAGCAGCTTAGTAGCGGGGGGGCGAGAGACCCAGTACTTC.

The J gene is TRBJ2-5, the V gene TRBV27; TRBD1 aligns across 9 bases. CDR3 size: 14 residues. V trimming: 8 bases; J trimming: 4 bases; junction bases outside the gene matches: 8. CDR1 and CDR2 (germline): MNHEY, SMNVEV (reference sequence). The CDR3 sequence: CASRLGQGRETQYF. The CDR3 DNA reads as TGTGCCAGCCGATTGGGACAGGGACGAGAGACCCAGTACTTC.

V is TRBV28 and J is TRBJ1-1, with 7 positions matching TRBD1. Unmatched junction bases numbered 6, after V lost 6 bases and J lost 5 bases. CDR3 length: 13 amino acids. Germline values: CDR1 MDHEN, CDR2 SYDVKM. The CDR3 DNA reads as TGTGCCAGCAGACCCGACAGGGTGACTGAAGCTTTCTTT. Translating it yields CASRPDRVTEAFF.

The chain has TRBV27 and TRBJ1-5; D might be TRBD1 (5 bases). V lost 6 bases and J lost 5, with 23 bases in between. This CDR3 is 17 amino acids long. Germline V gene sequence: CDR1 MNHEY, CDR2 SMNVEV (reference sequence). The CDR3 bases are TGTGCCAGCAGCCTGGGGAGGGGACGGAGCCCCTATCAGCCCCAGCATTTT. This gives the protein CASSLGRGRSPYQPQHF.

V and J are TRBV19 and TRBJ1-5; unclear D gene. The germline gives CDR1 LNHDA, CDR2 SQIVND (reference sequence). The CDR3 loop spans 15 amino acids. V gave up 3 bases and J gave up 0 bases, with 9 bases separating them. CDR3 DNA sequence: TGTGCCAGTAGTATCCCGGGAAATAGCAATCAGCCCCAGCATTTT. This codes for CASSIPGNSNQPQHF. The full variable domain, with the rest looked up from reference TRBV19 and TRBJ1-5, is DGGITQSPKYLFRKEGQNVTLSCEQNLNHDAMYWYRQDPGQGLRLIYYSQIVNDFQKGDIAEGYSVSREKKESFPLTVTSAQKNPTAFYLCASSIPGNSNQPQHFGDGTRLSIL.

The gene calls are TRBV5-1 and TRBJ1-4; no definite D call. This CDR3 contains 15 residues. CDR1 and CDR2 from the germline V gene are SGHRS and YFSETQ. Trimming stripped 4 bases from V and 0 bases from J, with 10 bases between. DNA of the CDR3: TGCGCCAGCAGCGCGGGATCAGCAACTAATGAAAAACTGTTTTTT. It translates to CASSAGSATNEKLFF.

This rearrangement joins TRBV6-5 to TRBJ2-4; TRBD2 agrees at 11 bases. The CDR3 has 14 amino acids. Germline loops: CDR1 MNHEY, CDR2 SVGAGI. The trim removed 6 bases at V and 6 bases at J, leaving 4 bases unmatched. Here the CDR3 reads CASSQTSGGNIQYF. CDR3 in DNA: TGTGCCAGCAGCCAAACTAGCGGGGGAAACATTCAGTACTTC.

The gene calls are TRBV5-6 and TRBJ2-7; possible D gene TRBD2, 5 bases. The CDR3 is 13 residues long. In germline, CDR1 is SGHDT, CDR2 YYEEEE. V was pared by 1 base and J by 2 bases, with 7 bases between. The CDR3 reads CASSLRGTYEQYF. The CDR3 nucleotides read TGTGCCAGCAGCTTGAGAGGGACCTACGAGCAGTACTTC.

This chain uses TRBV19 with TRBJ2-1; the match to TRBD2 covers 8 bases. The CDR3 runs to 18 residues. V was pared by 3 bases and J by 0 bases, with 10 bases of the junction left unmatched. Germline V gene sequence: CDR1 LNHDA, CDR2 SQIVND (reference sequence). The CDR3 DNA reads TGTGCCAGTAGTATGCGGGTGGGACGGGGGGGCTCCTACAATGAGCAGTTCTTC. This sequence encodes CASSMRVGRGGSYNEQFF.